This entry concerns a single T cell receptor beta chain. What it binds is not known. This may arise from a read error, as a much more abundant clone is one base away. The sample belongs to a study of breast tumors, draining lymph nodes, adjacent tissues. TCRdb fed the multiplex PCR reads into MiXCR, producing one record per CDR3 protein. In the table there are about 140,000 distinct CDR3 sequences, 32% of which are singletons. Whole-study findings and limits: Compared with lymph nodes, tumors were less diverse; compared with nontumor tissue, more. The data were judged consistent with most tumor T cells coming from lymph node and expanding in tumor. That most tumor T cells come from lymph nodes remained unproven.

Samples came from axillary lymph nodes draining the breast cancer. This CDR3 is 11 amino acids long. Germline assignment: CDR1 MNHNS and CDR2 SASEGT. This sequence was found in a female donor with breast cancer. Some clones in this sample may be carry-over from other donors' samples. This sequence joins TRBV6-1 and TRBJ1-2, with no clear D. The specimen sequenced was axillary lymph node tissue. The CDR3 is CAGSEFRGYTF. In DNA form, the CDR3 reads TGTGCCGGCAGTGAATTTCGTGGCTACACCTTC.